The sequence of this TCR beta chain was determined in a study of T cells in Graves' hyperthyroidism and ophthalmopathy. Amplification yielded TCR beta CDR3 regions, with RNA transcripts as the source. First-round RT-PCR of the TCR CDR3 relied on the HTBI primer set. TCRdb reanalysed the multiplex PCR reads using MiXCR and keeps one entry per CDR3 protein. The data hold 250,000 to 300,000 distinct CDR3 sequences, with approximately 13% observed a single time. This CDR3 spans 16 amino acids. The V end was cut by 0 bases, the J end by 1 base, with 11 bases between. Germline CDR1 LGHDT, CDR2 YNNKEL (reference sequence). In its sample, this clonotype was seen many times.

Sequenced material: blood. The TCR was taken from a woman aged 40 to 50 with Graves' hyperthyroidism. V gene TRBV3-1 combines with J gene TRBJ2-3; D gene ambiguous. This CDR3 reads CASSQELGWRTDTQYF. The CDR3 DNA follows: TGTGCCAGCAGCCAAGAATTGGGGTGGCGCACAGATACGCAGTATTTT.